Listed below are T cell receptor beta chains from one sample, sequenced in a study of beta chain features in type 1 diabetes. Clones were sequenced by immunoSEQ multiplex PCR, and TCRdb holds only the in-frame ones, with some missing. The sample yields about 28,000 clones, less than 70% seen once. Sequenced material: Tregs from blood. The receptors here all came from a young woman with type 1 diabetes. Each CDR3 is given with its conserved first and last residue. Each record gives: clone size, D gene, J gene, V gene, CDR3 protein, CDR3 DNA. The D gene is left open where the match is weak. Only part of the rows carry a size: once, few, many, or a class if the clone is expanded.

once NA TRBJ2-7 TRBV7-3 CASSLDRGYEQYF TGTGCCAGCAGCTTGGACAGAGGTTACGAGCAGTACTTC
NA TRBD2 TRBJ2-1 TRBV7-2 CASSLEGLAANEQFF TGTGCCAGCAGCTTAGAGGGACTAGCGGCCAATGAGCAGTTCTTC
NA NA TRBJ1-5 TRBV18 CASSPGQNNQPQHF TGTGCCAGCTCACCCGGACAGAACAATCAGCCCCAGCATTTT
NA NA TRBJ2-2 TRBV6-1 CASSRTDLNTGELFF TGTGCCAGCAGTCGGACAGACTTGAACACCGGGGAGCTGTTTTTT
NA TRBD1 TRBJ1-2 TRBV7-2 CASSPDRGQGYTF TGTGCCAGCAGCCCGGACAGGGGGCAAGGCTACACCTTC
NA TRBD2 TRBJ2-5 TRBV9 CASSRGAWGGLAGETQYF TGTGCCAGCAGCCGAGGAGCCTGGGGTGGGCTAGCGGGAGAGACCCAGTACTTC
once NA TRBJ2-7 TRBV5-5 CASSLQGSSYEQYF TGTGCCAGCAGCTTACAGGGTAGCTCCTACGAGCAGTACTTC
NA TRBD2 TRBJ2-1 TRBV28 CASSSHPGLAVWDEQFF TGTGCCAGCAGTTCTCACCCGGGACTAGCGGTTTGGGATGAGCAGTTCTTC
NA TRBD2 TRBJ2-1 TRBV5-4 CASSLNGRERGNEQFF TGTGCCAGCAGCTTGAACGGGAGGGAGAGGGGGAATGAGCAGTTCTTC
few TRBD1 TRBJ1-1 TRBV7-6 CASSQGQGAEGNTEAFF TGTGCCAGCAGTCAGGGACAGGGGGCTGAGGGGAACACTGAAGCTTTCTTT
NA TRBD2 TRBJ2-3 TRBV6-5 CASRRAGGLADTQYF TGTGCCAGCAGGAGAGCGGGAGGGCTGGCAGATACGCAGTATTTT
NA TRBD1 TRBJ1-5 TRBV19 CASSGTGGRGNQPQHF TGTGCCAGTAGTGGAACAGGGGGAAGGGGCAATCAGCCCCAGCATTTT
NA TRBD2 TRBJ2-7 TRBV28 CASQSGGTSYEQYF TGTGCCAGCCAAAGCGGGGGGACGTCTTACGAGCAGTACTTC
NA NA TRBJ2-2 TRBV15 CATSRGTGGPRELFF TGTGCCACCAGCAGAGGAACCGGGGGGCCACGGGAGCTGTTTTTT
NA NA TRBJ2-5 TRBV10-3 CAISDSAGSQETQYF TGTGCCATCAGTGATTCTGCGGGGAGCCAAGAGACCCAGTACTTC
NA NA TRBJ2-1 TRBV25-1 CASSDIGLLRGTNEQFF TGTGCCAGCAGTGATATTGGGCTTCTTCGGGGAACCAATGAGCAGTTCTTC